Sequencing of this T cell receptor (beta chain) was carried out in a study of shared clonotypes between healthy human individuals. The study ran the assay at deep level. Libraries were prepared by immunoSEQ multiplex PCR; TCRdb keeps only in-frame clonotypes and omits some of them. The data show fewer than 3 million clones, with just under 95% seen just once and approximately 0.39% held by the top ten. J gave up 9 bases and V 4 bases, and 7 bases lay outside the gene matches. Germline V lookup: CDR1 MRHNA, CDR2 SNTAGT. The CDR3 is 14 amino acids. The sequence was obtained from a man between 18 and 35 years old in good health. Some clones in this sample may be carry-over from other donors' samples. The chain links TRBV6-4 to TRBJ2-4; 9 bases fit TRBD1. The sequencing input was naive CD4+ T cells from PBMCs. Indicated subset: CD45RA+ positively selected. The CDR3 nucleotides are TGTGCCAGCAGTGCTCAGAAACAGGGGGCCATTCAGTACTTC. Protein: CASSAQKQGAIQYF.